The T cell receptor beta chain under discussion was sequenced for a study of blood T cell repertoires in COVID-19 (dated by TCRdb to the early 2020s). For context, the study as a whole: Collaborator samples came from the United States, Italy and Spain and covered acute and convalescent phases of COVID-19. Deeply sampled blood TCRbeta repertoires from subjects exposed to, actively infected with, or recovered from COVID-19 were included in the dataset. Nearly every sample came with metadata listing a de-identified subject ID, COVID-19 status, age in years and sex. A freely available public database, intended as a resource for researchers studying the immune response to SARS-CoV-2, is where the repertoires were released. Where available, HLA class I and class II types were obtained from metadata supplied by the sample provider rather than from assay-based typing. The samples were drawn from the first 160 participants of the ongoing ImmuneRACE study and from 950 to 1,500 subjects provided by 6 global collaborators. The prospective study material was composed of cDNA or gDNA derived from T cells, B-cell-depleted T cells, or PBMCs.

Whole blood was collected in K2EDTA tubes by collaborating institutions according to the institutions' own protocols. For TCRbeta analysis, collaborators shipped samples as frozen whole blood, isolated PBMCs, or DNA extracted from either of those sample types. TCRbeta CDR3 regions were amplified from genomic DNA using the immunoSEQ Assay, a bias-controlled multiplex PCR. On the authors' methods: The number of nucleated cells in each sample was estimated from the amplification of reference gene primers within the assay. To quantify the absolute abundance of each unique TCRbeta CDR3 rearrangement, sequence reads were collapsed and filtered. For each sample, productive Simpson clonality was calculated as the square root of Simpson's diversity index across productive rearrangements. TCRdb re-hosts the immuneACCESS table, in-frame sequences only. Its copies lack some clones; in the studies checked, an unresolved V gene accounts for under half of them, and the cause for the rest is not known. V and J calls and clone size are copied from that table; D and trimming were computed from the DNA. The sample table holds around 86,000 clones, of which around 87% were seen once. Jointly, the top ten make up 7.4% of the sample.

The V and J ends are trimmed by 0 bases and 3 bases, leaving 15 bases between them. The germline V gene (reference sequence) supplies CDR1 SGHKS and CDR2 YYEKEE. The CDR3, cysteine through phenylalanine, is 16 amino acids long. Only the CDR3 DNA stays, 48 bases, in frame from base 1. General study outcomes and caveats: The quantity of clinical and demographic metadata differed by source and by participant and was supplied without curation.

In the case of this clone: No cognate antigen has been identified for it. No much larger clonotype is one base removed from it; base qualities were not supplied.

This TCR was recovered from a human donor with acute or convalescent COVID-19. The donor label of this sample is uncertain. Sequencing was done on a sample of peripheral blood. The V and J genes are TRBV5-5 and TRBJ1-1; the D gene is not confidently resolved. The CDR3 loop reads CASSLAARNGYTEAFF. The sequence in DNA is TGTGCCAGCAGCTTGGCCGCCAGGAATGGGTACACTGAAGCTTTCTTT.